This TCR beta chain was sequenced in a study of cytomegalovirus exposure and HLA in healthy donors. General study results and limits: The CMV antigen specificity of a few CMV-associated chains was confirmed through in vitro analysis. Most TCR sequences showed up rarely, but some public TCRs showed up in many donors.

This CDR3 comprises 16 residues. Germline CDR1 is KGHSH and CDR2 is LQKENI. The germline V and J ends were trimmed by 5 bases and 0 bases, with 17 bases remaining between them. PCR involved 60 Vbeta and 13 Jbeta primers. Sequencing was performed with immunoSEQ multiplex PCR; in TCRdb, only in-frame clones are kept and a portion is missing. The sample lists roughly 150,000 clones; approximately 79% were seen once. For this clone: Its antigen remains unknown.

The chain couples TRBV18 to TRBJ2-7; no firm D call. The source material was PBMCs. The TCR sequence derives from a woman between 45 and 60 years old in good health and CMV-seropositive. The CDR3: CASSKPPGSTSYEQYF. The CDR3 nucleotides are TGTGCCAGCTCAAAACCCCCAGGAAGCACCTCCTACGAGCAGTACTTC.